This T cell receptor (beta chain) was obtained from a study of STAT5B mutations in CD4+ large granular lymphocyte leukemia. Germline V gene lookup returns CDR1 SGDLS and CDR2 YYNGEE. V was shortened by 4 bases and J by 2 bases, with 11 bases between the two germline ends. This CDR3 region has 14 residues. The assay was run at survey level. Sequenced by immunoSEQ multiplex PCR; TCRdb stores in-frame clones only, minus some. The sample records over 30,000 clones, approximately 82% being singletons. Comments on this clone: Its specificity is unknown.

Broader study findings: TRBV06-family usage was enriched in top patient clones (8/27) versus controls (2/35). Patient CD4-sorted repertoires looked more clonal than healthy CD4+ repertoires, even without putative leukemic clones. No patients shared main leukemic clonotypes, though roughly 27% appeared at low frequency elsewhere.

The clonotype was recovered from a human donor in good health. The sample consisted of CD4+ T cells from blood buffy coats. This chain uses TRBV9 with TRBJ2-3, with D perhaps TRBD2 (5 bases). This CDR3 reads CASSRGLFTDTQYF. The CDR3 DNA follows: TGTGCCAGCAGCCGCGGACTGTTCACAGATACGCAGTATTTT. Full variable domain (outside the CDR3, taken from reference TRBV9 and TRBJ2-3): DSGVTQTPKHLITATGQRVTLRCSPRSGDLSVYWYQQSLDQGLQFLIQYYNGEERAKGNILERFSAQQFPDLHSELNLSSLELGDSALYFCASSRGLFTDTQYFGPGTRLTVL.